This T cell receptor beta chain came from a study of CD8 T cells in ankylosing spondylitis. TCR beta libraries were made by quantitative 5'-RACE with molecular barcodes. Each CDR3 protein gets one entry after TCRdb re-called the 5' RACE reads with MiXCR. The table records roughly 130,000 distinct CDR3 sequences, roughly an eighth of them present only once. Regarding the study as a whole: Apparently characteristic of ankylosing spondylitis blood was a TCR beta motif (about eight highly homologous variants). Reportedly, disease-linked clones are significantly enriched in ankylosing spondylitis patients' matched synovial fluid. Disease-linked clones bore a CD8+ phenotype and were relatively rare in peripheral blood.

Notes on this clonotype: Its target is unknown.

V was pared by 0 bases and J by 1 base, with 18 bases between. The CDR3 is made up of 18 amino acids. CDR1 is LNHNV, CDR2 YYDKDF, per germline (reference sequence). Sequenced sample: blood, either unsorted or a sorted T cell fraction (not recorded which). The sequence came from a female donor with ankylosing spondylitis or in good health (not recorded which). The gene calls are TRBV15 and TRBJ1-2; D is ambiguous. For the CDR3, the DNA is TGTGCCACCAGCAGAGATCGAGCAGGTTCCGAGTTTAACTATGGCTACACCTTC. Translation: CATSRDRAGSEFNYGYTF. Looking up the rest from reference TRBV15 and TRBJ1-2 gives the full variable domain: DAMVIQNPRYQVTQFGKPVTLSCSQTLNHNVMYWYQQKSSQAPKLLFHYYDKDFNNEADTPDNFQSRRPNTSFCFLDIRSPGLGDTAMYLCATSRDRAGSEFNYGYTFGSGTRLTVV.